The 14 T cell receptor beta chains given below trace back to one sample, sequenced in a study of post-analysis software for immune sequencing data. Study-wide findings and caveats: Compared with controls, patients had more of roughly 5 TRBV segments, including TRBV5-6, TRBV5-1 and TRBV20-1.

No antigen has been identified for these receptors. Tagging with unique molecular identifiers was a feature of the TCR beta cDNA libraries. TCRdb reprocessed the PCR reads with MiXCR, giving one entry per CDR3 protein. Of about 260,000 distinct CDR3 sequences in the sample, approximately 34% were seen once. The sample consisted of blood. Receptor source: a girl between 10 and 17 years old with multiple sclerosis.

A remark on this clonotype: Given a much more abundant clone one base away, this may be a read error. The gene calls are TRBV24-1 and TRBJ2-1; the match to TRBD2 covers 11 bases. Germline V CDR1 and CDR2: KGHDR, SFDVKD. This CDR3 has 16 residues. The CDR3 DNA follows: TGTGCCACCAGTGATCTAGGGACTAGCGGTTACATTGAGCAGTTCTTC. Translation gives CATSDLGTSGYIEQFF.

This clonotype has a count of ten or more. CDR3 sequence (DNA): TGTGCCAGCTCACGAGGCGGAGATACGCAGTATTTT. The encoded protein is CASSRGGDTQYF. The rearrangement links TRBV18 to TRBJ2-3; no clear D. V dropped 4 bases and J dropped 5 bases, with 7 bases sitting between them. Per the germline V gene, CDR1 is KGHSH and CDR2 is LQKENI. There are 12 residues in the CDR3.

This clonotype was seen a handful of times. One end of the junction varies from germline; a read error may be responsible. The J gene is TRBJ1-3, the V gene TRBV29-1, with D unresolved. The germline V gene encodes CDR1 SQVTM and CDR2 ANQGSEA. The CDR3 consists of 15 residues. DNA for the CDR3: TGCAGCGTGGAAGGAGGCAGTCACTCTGGAAACACCATATATTTT. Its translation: CSVEGGSHSGNTIYF.

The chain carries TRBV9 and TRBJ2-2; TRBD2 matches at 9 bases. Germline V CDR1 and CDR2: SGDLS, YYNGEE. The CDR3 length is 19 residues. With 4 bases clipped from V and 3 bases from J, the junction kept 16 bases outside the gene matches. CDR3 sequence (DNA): TGTGCCAGCAGCCCCCAAGCCCCGGGACTAGCAGCCTACACCGGGGAGCTGTTTTTT. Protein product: CASSPQAPGLAAYTGELFF.

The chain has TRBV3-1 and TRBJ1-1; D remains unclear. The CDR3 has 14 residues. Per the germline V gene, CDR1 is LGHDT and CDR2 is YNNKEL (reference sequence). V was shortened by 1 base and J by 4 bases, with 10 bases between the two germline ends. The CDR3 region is CASSQAQTGTEAFF. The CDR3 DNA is TGTGCCAGCAGCCAAGCTCAAACGGGCACTGAAGCTTTCTTT.

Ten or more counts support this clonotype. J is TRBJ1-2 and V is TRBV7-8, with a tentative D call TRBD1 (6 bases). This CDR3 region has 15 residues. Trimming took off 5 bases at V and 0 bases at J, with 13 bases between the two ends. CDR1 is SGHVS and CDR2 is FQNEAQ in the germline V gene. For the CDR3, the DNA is TGTGCCAGCAGCCCACAGGGCTTAACTAACTATGGCTACACCTTC. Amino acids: CASSPQGLTNYGYTF.

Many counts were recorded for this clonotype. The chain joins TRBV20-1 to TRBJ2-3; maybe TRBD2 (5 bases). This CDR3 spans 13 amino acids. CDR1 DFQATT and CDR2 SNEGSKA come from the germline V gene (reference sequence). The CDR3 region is CTGGVGGTDTQYF. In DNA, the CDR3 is TGCACTGGCGGAGTGGGAGGCACAGATACGCAGTATTTT.

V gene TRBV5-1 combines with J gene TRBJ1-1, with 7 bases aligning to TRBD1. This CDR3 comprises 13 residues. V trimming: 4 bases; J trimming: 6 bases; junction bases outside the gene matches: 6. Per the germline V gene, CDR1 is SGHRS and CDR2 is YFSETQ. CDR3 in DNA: TGCGCCAGCAGCGGCACAGGGGCCCCTGAAGCTTTCTTT. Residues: CASSGTGAPEAFF.

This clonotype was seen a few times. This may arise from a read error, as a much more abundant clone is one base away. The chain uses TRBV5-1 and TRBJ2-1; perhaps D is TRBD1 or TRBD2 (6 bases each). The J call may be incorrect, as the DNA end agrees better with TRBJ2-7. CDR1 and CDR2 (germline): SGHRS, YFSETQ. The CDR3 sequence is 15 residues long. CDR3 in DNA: TGCGCCAGCAGCTTAAGTAGGGGGGACAACAATGAGCAGTACTTC. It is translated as CASSLSRGDNNEQYF.

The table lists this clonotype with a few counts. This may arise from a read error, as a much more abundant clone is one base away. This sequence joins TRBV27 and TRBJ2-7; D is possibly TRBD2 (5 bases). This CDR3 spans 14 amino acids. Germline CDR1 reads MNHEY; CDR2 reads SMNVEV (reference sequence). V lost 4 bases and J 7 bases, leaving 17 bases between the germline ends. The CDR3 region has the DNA TGTGCCAGCAGTTCGTCACTAGTTCCCAATGAGCAGTACTTC. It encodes CASSSSLVPNEQYF.

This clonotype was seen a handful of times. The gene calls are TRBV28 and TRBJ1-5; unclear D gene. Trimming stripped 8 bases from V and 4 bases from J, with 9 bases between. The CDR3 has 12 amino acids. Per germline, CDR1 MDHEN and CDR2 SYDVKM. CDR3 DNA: TGTGCCAGCTTTTTGACAAATCAGCCCCAGCATTTT. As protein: CASFLTNQPQHF.

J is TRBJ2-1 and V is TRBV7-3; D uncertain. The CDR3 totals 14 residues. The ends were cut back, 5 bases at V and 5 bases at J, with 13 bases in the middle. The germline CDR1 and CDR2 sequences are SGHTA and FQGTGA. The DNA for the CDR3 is TGTGCCAGCAGCCCCCCGCTCGGAAACAATGAGCAGTTCTTC. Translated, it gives CASSPPLGNNEQFF.

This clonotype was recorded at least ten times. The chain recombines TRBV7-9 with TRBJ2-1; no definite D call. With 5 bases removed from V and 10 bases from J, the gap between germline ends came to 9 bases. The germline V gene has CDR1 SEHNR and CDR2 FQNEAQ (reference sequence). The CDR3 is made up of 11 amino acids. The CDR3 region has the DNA TGTGCCAGCAGCCGATCAGAGGAGCAGTTCTTC. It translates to CASSRSEEQFF.

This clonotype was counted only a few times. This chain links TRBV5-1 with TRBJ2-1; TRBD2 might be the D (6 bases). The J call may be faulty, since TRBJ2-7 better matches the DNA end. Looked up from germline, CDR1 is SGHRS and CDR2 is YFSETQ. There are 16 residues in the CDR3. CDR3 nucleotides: TGCGCCAGCAGCTTGTCTGGGACTGTCTCCTACAATGAGCAGTACTTC. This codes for CASSLSGTVSYNEQYF.